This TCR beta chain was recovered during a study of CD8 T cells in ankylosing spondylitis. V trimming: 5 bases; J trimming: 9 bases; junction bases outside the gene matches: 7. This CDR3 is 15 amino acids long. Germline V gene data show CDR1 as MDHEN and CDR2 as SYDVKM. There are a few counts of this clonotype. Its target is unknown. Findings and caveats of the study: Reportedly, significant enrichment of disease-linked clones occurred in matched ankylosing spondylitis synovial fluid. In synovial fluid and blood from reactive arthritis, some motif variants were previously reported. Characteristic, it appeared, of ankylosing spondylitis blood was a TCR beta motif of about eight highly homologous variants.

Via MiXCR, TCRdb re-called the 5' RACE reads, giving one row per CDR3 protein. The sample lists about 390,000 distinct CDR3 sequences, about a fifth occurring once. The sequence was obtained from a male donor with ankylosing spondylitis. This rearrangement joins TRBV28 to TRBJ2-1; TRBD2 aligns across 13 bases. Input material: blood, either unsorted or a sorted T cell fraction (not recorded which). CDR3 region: CASSPGTSGIGEQFF. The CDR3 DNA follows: TGTGCCAGCAGTCCCGGGACTAGCGGGATCGGTGAGCAGTTCTTC.